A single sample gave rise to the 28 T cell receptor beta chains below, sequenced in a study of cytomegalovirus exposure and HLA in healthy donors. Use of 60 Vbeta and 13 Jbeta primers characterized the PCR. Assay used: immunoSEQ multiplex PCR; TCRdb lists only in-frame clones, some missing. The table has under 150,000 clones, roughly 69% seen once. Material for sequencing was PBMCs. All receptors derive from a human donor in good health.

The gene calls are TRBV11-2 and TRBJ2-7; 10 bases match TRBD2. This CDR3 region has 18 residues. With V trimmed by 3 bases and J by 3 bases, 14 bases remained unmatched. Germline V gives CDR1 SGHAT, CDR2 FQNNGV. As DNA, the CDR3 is TGTGCCAGCAGCTTCGCCCTAGAGCGGGGGGGCTTAGGCTACGAGCAGTACTTC. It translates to CASSFALERGGLGYEQYF.

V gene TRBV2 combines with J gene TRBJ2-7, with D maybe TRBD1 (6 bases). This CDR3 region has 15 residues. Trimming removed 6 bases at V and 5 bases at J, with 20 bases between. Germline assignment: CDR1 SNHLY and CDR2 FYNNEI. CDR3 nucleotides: TGTGCCAGCAGCGAACTCTTTAACAGGGCCGACGAGCAGTACTTC. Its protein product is CASSELFNRADEQYF. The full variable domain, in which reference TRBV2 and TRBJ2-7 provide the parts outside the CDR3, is EPEVTQTPSHQVTQMGQEVILRCVPISNHLYFYWYRQILGQKVEFLVSFYNNEISEKSEIFDDQFSVERPDGSNFTLKIRSTKLEDSAMYFCASSELFNRADEQYFGPGTRLTVT.

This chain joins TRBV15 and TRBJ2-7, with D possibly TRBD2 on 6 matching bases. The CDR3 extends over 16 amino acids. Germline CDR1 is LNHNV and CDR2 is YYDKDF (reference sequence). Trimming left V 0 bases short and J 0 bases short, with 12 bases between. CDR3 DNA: TGTGCCACCAGCAGAGACAGGGACTCTTTCTCCTACGAGCAGTACTTC. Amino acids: CATSRDRDSFSYEQYF.

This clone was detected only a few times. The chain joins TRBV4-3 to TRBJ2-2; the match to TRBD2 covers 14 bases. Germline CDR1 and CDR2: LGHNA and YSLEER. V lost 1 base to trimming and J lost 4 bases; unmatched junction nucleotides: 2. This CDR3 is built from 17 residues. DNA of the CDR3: TGCGCCAGCAGCCAAGCGACTAGCGGGGGGGTCACCGGGGAGCTGTTTTTT. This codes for CASSQATSGGVTGELFF.

The CDR3, as DNA: TGCAGCGTTCCAGATAACTATGGCTACACCTTC. It encodes CSVPDNYGYTF. The chain recombines TRBV29-1 with TRBJ1-2, with D uncertain. The length of the CDR3 is 11 residues. With 5 bases removed from V and 1 base from J, the gap between germline ends came to 5 bases. From germline, CDR1 is SQVTM and CDR2 ANQGSEA.

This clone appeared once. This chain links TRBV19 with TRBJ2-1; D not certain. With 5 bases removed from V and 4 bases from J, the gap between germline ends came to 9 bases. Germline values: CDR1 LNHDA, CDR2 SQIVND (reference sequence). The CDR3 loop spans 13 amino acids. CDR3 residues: CASSPYLYNEQFF. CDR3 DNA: TGTGCCAGTAGTCCGTACCTATACAATGAGCAGTTCTTC.

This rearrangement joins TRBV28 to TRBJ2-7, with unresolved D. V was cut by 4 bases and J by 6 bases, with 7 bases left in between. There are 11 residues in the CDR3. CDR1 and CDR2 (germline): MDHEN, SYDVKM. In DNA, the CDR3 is TGTGCCAGCAGTTACTTCGCCGAGCAGTACTTC. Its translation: CASSYFAEQYF.

The CDR3 sequence: CASSGRGAHSYEQYF. CDR3 DNA: TGTGCCAGCAGTGGCCGCGGGGCCCACTCCTACGAGCAGTACTTC. The V gene is TRBV25-1, the J gene TRBJ2-7; possible D gene TRBD2, 6 bases. In germline, CDR1 is MGHDK, CDR2 SYGVNS. This CDR3 has 15 residues. V was shortened by 4 bases and J by 0 bases, with 13 bases between the two germline ends.

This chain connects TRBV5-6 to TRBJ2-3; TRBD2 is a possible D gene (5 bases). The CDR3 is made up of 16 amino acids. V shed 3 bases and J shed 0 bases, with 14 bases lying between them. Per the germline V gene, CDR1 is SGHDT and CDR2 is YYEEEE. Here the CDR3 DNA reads TGTGCCAGCAGCTCGTATAGGGAGACTAGCACAGATACGCAGTATTTT. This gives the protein CASSSYRETSTDTQYF. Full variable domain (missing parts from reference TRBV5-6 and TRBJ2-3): DAGVTQSPTHLIKTRGQQVTLRCSPKSGHDTVSWYQQALGQGPQFIFQYYEEEERQRGNFPDRFSGHQFPNYSSELNVNALLLGDSALYLCASSSYRETSTDTQYFGPGTRLTVL.

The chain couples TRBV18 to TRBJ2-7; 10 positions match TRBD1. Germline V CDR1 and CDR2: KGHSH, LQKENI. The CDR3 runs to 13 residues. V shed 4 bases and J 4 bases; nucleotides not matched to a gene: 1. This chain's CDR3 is CASSRTGGYEQYF. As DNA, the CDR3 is TGTGCCAGCTCACGGACAGGGGGATACGAGCAGTACTTC.

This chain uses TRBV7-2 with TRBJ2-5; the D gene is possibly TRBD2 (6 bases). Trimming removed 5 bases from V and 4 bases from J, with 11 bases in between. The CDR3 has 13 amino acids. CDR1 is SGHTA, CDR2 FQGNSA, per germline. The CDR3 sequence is CASSELAGETQYF. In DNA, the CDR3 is TGTGCCAGCAGCGAACTAGCTGGAGAGACCCAGTACTTC.

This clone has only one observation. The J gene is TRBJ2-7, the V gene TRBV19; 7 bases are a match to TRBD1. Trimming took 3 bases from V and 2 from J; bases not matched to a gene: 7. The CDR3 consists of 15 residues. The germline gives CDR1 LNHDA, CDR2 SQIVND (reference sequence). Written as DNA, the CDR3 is TGTGCCAGTAGTATTTCCGGGACAGCCCCCTACGAGCAGTACTTC. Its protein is CASSISGTAPYEQYF.

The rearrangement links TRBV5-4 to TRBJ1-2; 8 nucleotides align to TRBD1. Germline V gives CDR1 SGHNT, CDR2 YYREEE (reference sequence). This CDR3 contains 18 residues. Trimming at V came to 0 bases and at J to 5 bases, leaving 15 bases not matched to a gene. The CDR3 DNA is TGTGCCAGCAGCTTGGTGGGGATAGGAGGACAGGGAGTTTATGGCTACACCTTC. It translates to CASSLVGIGGQGVYGYTF.

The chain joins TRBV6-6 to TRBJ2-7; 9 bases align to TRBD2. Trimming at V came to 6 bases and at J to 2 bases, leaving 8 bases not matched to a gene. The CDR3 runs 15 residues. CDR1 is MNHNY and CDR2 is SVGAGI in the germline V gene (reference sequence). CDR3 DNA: TGTGCCAGCAGCCATAGCGGGGGAACTCCCTACGAGCAGTACTTC. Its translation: CASSHSGGTPYEQYF.

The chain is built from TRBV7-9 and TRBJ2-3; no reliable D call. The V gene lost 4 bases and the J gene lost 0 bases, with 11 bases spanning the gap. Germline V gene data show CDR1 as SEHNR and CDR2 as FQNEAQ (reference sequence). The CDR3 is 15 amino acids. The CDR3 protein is CASSSSGKSTDTQYF. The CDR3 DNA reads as TGTGCCAGCAGCTCATCAGGTAAAAGCACAGATACGCAGTATTTT.

The CDR3 DNA is TGTGCCAGCAGTTACGGGACAGTAGATGGCTACACCTTC. Protein product: CASSYGTVDGYTF. The chain is built from TRBV6-6 and TRBJ1-2; 7 bases align to TRBD1. The CDR3 is made up of 13 amino acids. Losses at the gene ends were 2 bases for V and 6 bases for J; bases not matched to a gene: 3. Germline lookup yields CDR1 MNHNY and CDR2 SVGAGI (reference sequence).

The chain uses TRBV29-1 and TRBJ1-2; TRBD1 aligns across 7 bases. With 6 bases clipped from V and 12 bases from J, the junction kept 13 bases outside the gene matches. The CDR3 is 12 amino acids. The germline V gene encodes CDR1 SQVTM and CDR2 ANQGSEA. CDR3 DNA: TGCAGCGTGTCCCCCCGAGGGGGCCCCCACACCTTC. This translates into CSVSPRGGPHTF.

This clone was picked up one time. Written as DNA, the CDR3 is TGTGCCAGCAGCTCCACCGGGACTAGCGGGACCGAGCAGTACTTC. As protein: CASSSTGTSGTEQYF. The chain carries TRBV7-2 and TRBJ2-7, with 13 bases aligning to TRBD2. The CDR3 totals 15 residues. CDR1 and CDR2 from the germline V gene are SGHTA and FQGNSA. Trimming cost V 4 bases and J 6 bases; bases outside gene matches: 6.

The CDR3, as DNA: TGTGCCAGCAGTCGGACAGGGAGTATTGACGAGCAGTACTTC. Residues: CASSRTGSIDEQYF. The genes are TRBV6-5 and TRBJ2-7; 8 nucleotides agree with TRBD1. The CDR3 spans 14 residues. Trimming at V came to 5 bases and at J to 5 bases, leaving 8 bases not matched to a gene. Per the germline V gene, CDR1 is MNHEY and CDR2 is SVGAGI.

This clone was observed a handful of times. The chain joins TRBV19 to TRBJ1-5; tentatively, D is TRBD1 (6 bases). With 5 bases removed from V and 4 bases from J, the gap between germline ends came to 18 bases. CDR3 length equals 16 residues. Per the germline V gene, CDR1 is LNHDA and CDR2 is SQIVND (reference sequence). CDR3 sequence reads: CASSAPRGGRNQPQHF. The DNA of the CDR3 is TGTGCCAGTAGTGCCCCCCGGGGGGGCAGGAATCAGCCCCAGCATTTT.

The CDR3 protein is CAWSGSDNQPQHF. The CDR3 DNA reads TGTGCCTGGAGTGGGTCAGATAATCAGCCCCAGCATTTT. This chain links TRBV30 with TRBJ1-5; no clear D gene. Trimming removed 1 base at V and 4 bases at J, with 8 bases between. CDR3 size: 13 residues. Germline V lookup: CDR1 GTSNPN, CDR2 SVGIG (reference sequence).

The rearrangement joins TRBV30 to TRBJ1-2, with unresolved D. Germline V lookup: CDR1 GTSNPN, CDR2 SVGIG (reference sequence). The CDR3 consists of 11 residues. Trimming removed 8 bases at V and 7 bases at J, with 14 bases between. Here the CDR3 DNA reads TGTGCCGGAGGTATGGCCGGTGGCTACACCTTC. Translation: CAGGMAGGYTF.

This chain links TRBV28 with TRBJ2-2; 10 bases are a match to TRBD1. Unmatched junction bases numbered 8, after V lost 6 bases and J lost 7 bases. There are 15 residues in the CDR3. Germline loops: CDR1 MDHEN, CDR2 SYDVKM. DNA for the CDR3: TGTGCCAGCAGAGCCGGGACAGGGGCGGTCGGGGAGCTGTTTTTT. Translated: CASRAGTGAVGELFF. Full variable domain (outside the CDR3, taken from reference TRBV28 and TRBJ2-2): DVKVTQSSRYLVKRTGEKVFLECVQDMDHENMFWYRQDPGLGLRLIYFSYDVKMKEKGDIPEGYSVSREKKERFSLILESASTNQTSMYLCASRAGTGAVGELFFGEGSRLTVL.

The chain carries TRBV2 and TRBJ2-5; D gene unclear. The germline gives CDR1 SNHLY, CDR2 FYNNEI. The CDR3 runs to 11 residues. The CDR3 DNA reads TGTTCGTGCAGGTCCCAAGAGACCCAGTACTTC. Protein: CSCRSQETQYF.

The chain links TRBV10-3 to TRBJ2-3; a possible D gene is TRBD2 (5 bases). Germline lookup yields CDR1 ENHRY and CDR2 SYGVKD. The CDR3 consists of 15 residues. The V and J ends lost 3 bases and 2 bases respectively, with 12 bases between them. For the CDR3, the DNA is TGTGCCATCAGTGATCGCGGGCAGACCACAGATACGCAGTATTTT. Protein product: CAISDRGQTTDTQYF.

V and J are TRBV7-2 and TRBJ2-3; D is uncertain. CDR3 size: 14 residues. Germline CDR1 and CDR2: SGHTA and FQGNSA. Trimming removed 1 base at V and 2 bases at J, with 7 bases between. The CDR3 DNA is TGTGCCAGCAGCTTAGGGGCTTTCACAGATACGCAGTATTTT. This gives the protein CASSLGAFTDTQYF.

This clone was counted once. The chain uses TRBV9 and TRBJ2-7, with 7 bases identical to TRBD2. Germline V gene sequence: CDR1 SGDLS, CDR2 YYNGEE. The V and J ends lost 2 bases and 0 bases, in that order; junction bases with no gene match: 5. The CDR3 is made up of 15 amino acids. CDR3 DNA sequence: TGTGCCAGCAGCGTGTCAGCGGGAAGCTCCTACGAGCAGTACTTC. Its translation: CASSVSAGSSYEQYF. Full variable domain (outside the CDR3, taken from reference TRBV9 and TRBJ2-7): DSGVTQTPKHLITATGQRVTLRCSPRSGDLSVYWYQQSLDQGLQFLIQYYNGEERAKGNILERFSAQQFPDLHSELNLSSLELGDSALYFCASSVSAGSSYEQYFGPGTRLTVT.

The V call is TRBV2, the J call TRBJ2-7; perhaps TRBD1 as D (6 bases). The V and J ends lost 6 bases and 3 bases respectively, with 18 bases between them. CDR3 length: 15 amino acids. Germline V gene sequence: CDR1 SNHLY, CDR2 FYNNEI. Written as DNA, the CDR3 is TGTGCCAGCAGCCACAACAGGGAAGAAAACTACGAGCAGTACTTC. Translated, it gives CASSHNREENYEQYF. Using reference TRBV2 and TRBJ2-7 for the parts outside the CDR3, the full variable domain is EPEVTQTPSHQVTQMGQEVILRCVPISNHLYFYWYRQILGQKVEFLVSFYNNEISEKSEIFDDQFSVERPDGSNFTLKIRSTKLEDSAMYFCASSHNREENYEQYFGPGTRLTVT.